The 9 T cell receptor beta chains below come from one sample, sequenced in a study of blood T cell repertoires in COVID-19. TCRdb's table, derived via immunoSEQ multiplex PCR, lists solely in-frame clones and lacks some. Of 150,000 or so clones in the sample, 65% to 85% were seen once. The material sequenced was PBMCs or T cells enriched from blood (not recorded which). These receptors were collected from a man between 65 and 85 years old who had been exposed to COVID-19.

This clone was recorded a few times. V and J are TRBV30 and TRBJ1-1, with D unclear. The CDR3 consists of 13 residues. Germline CDR1 reads GTSNPN; CDR2 reads SVGIG (reference sequence). V lost 3 bases and J lost 1, with 9 bases in between. CDR3 loop: CAWSRNRNTEAFF. CDR3 DNA sequence: TGTGCCTGGAGCCGAAACAGGAACACTGAAGCTTTCTTT.

J is TRBJ2-7 and V is TRBV28; 9 bases line up with TRBD1. The CDR3 runs 14 residues. Germline loops: CDR1 MDHEN, CDR2 SYDVKM. Trimming took 5 bases from V and 5 from J; bases not matched to a gene: 7. Written as DNA, the CDR3 is TGTGCCAGCAGTGGACGGGACAGGGTGAACGAGCAGTACTTC. It translates to CASSGRDRVNEQYF.

Here the CDR3 reads CASRSGTRGHEQFF. CDR3 in DNA: TGTGCCAGCAGATCCGGGACTAGGGGCCATGAGCAGTTCTTC. The chain has TRBV7-2 and TRBJ2-1, with 8 bases that match TRBD2. Germline V gives CDR1 SGHTA, CDR2 FQGNSA. V was clipped by 6 bases and J by 8 bases; unmatched bases: 9. The length of the CDR3 is 14 residues. The full variable domain, with the rest looked up from reference TRBV7-2 and TRBJ2-1, is GAGVSQSPSNKVTEKGKDVELRCDPISGHTALYWYRQSLGQGLEFLIYFQGNSAPDKSGLPSDRFSAERTGGSVSTLTIQRTQQEDSAVYLCASRSGTRGHEQFFGPGTRLTVL.

This chain connects TRBV6-5 to TRBJ1-1; D is perhaps TRBD1 (6 bases). The CDR3 spans 14 residues. Germline V gene data show CDR1 as MNHEY and CDR2 as SVGAGI. V lost 6 bases, J lost 5 bases, and 16 bases lay in between. DNA of the CDR3: TGTGCCAGCAGGATTCGACAGGTGGGGACTGAAGCTTTCTTT. It is translated as CASRIRQVGTEAFF.

The CDR3 protein is CASSQTGAGGNSPLHF. The CDR3 DNA reads TGTGCCAGCAGCCAAACAGGGGCAGGGGGCAACTCACCCCTCCACTTT. This chain joins TRBV7-2 and TRBJ1-6; TRBD1 matches at 8 bases. The germline V gene has CDR1 SGHTA and CDR2 FQGNSA. Losses at the gene ends were 5 bases for V and 10 bases for J; bases not matched to a gene: 13. The CDR3 runs 16 residues.

This clone was seen only once. V usage is TRBV24-1 and J usage is TRBJ2-5; 11 bases agree with TRBD1. From germline, CDR1 is KGHDR and CDR2 SFDVKD. V lost 5 bases and J lost 5; bases outside the gene matches: 6. The CDR3 runs 15 residues. DNA for the CDR3: TGTGCCACCAGTGCCTGGGACAGGGGGTCGGAGACCCAGTACTTC. It codes for CATSAWDRGSETQYF.

V is TRBV11-2 and J is TRBJ2-1, with 14 bases that match TRBD2. Germline trimming cut 7 bases from V and 2 bases from J; bases unmatched to any gene: 7. The CDR3 has 17 amino acids. Germline V gene sequence: CDR1 SGHAT, CDR2 FQNNGV. The CDR3 DNA reads TGTGCCAGCAAAGGGACTAGCGGGAGTGGGCCCTACAATGAGCAGTTCTTC. It encodes CASKGTSGSGPYNEQFF.

The chain is built from TRBV19 and TRBJ2-1; TRBD1 might be the D (6 bases). The germline V gene encodes CDR1 LNHDA and CDR2 SQIVND (reference sequence). Trimming stripped 10 bases from V and 5 bases from J, with 9 bases between. CDR3 length: 11 residues. The CDR3 sequence is CATRQDNEQFF. The CDR3 DNA reads as TGTGCCACGAGACAGGACAATGAGCAGTTCTTC.

The chain links TRBV2 to TRBJ2-7; TRBD1 matches at 8 bases. V was pared by 6 bases and J by 2 bases, with 6 bases of the junction left unmatched. The CDR3 extends over 14 amino acids. CDR1 and CDR2 from the germline V gene are SNHLY and FYNNEI. CDR3 coding DNA: TGTGCCAGCAGCGGAGACAGGGGCGCCTACGAGCAGTACTTC. Protein product: CASSGDRGAYEQYF.